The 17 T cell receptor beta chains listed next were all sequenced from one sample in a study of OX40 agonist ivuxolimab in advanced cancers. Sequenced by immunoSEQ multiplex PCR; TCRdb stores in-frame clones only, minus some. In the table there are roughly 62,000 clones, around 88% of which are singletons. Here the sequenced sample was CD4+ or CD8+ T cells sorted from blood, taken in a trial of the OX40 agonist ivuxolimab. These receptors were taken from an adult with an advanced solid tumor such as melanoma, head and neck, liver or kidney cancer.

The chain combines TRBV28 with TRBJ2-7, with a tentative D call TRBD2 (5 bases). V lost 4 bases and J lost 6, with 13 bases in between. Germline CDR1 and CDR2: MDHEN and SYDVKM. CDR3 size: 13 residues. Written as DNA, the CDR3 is TGTGCCAGCAGTTCACCTACTAGTTTCGAGCAGTACTTC. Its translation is CASSSPTSFEQYF.

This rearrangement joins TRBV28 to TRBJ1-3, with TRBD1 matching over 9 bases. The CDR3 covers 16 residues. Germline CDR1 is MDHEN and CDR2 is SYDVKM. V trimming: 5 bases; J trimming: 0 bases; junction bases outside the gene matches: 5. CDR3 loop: CASSLRTGDSGNTIYF. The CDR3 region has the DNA TGTGCCAGCAGTCTGCGGACAGGGGACTCTGGAAACACCATATATTTT.

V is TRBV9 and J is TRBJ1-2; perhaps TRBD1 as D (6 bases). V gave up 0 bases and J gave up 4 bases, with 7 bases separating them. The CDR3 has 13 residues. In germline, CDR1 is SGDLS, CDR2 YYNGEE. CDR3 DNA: TGTGCCAGCAGCGTAGAACAGGGCTATGGCTACACCTTC. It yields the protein CASSVEQGYGYTF.

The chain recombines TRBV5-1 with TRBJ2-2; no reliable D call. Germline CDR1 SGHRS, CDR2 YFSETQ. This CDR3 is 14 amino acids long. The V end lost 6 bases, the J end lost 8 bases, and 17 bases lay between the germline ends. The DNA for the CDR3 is TGCGCCAGCATCCTCAGTCCTACGATGGGGGAGCTGTTTTTT. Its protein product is CASILSPTMGELFF.

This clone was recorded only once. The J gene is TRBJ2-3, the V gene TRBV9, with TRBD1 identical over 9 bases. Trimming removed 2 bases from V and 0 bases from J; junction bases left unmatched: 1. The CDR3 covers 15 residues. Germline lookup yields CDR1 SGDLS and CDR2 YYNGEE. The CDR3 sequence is CASSVGTGSTDTQYF. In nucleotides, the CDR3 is TGTGCCAGCAGCGTTGGGACAGGGAGCACAGATACGCAGTATTTT.

The CDR3 is CASSQEGPPTGYTGELFF. In nucleotides, the CDR3 is TGTGCCAGCAGCCAAGAAGGCCCCCCCACAGGGTACACCGGGGAGCTGTTTTTT. V is TRBV14 and J is TRBJ2-2, with TRBD1 as a possible D gene (6 bases). V lost 0 bases, J lost 3 bases, and 17 bases lay in between. The CDR3 extends over 18 amino acids. CDR1 is SGHDN, CDR2 FVKESK, per germline.

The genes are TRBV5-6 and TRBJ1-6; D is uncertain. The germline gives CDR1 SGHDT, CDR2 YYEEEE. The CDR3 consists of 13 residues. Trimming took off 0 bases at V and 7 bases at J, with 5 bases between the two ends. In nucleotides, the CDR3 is TGTGCCAGCAGCTTGGTGACGAATTCACCCCTCCACTTT. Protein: CASSLVTNSPLHF.

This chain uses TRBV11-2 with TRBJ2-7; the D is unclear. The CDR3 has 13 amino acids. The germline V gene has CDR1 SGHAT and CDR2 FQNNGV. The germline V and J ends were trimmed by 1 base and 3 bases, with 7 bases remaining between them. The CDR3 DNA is TGTGCCAGCAGCTTAGGGTCGTACTACGAGCAGTACTTC. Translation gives CASSLGSYYEQYF.

CDR3 region: CASSLSSTPDEKLFF. CDR3 bases: TGTGCCAGCAGTTTATCGTCGACCCCCGATGAAAAACTGTTTTTT. The chain employs TRBV28 and TRBJ1-4; D is unclear. Germline V gene lookup returns CDR1 MDHEN and CDR2 SYDVKM. V shed 1 base and J shed 6 bases, with 12 bases lying between them. The CDR3 has 15 amino acids.

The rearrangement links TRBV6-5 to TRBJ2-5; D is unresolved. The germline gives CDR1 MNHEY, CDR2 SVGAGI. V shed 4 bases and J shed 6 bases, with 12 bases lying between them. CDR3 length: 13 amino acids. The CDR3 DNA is TGTGCCAGCAGTTTTCTAGTTGCTCAGACCCAGTACTTC. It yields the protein CASSFLVAQTQYF.

The CDR3 region has the DNA TGTGCCAGCAGTCCACAGGAAACTGCAGTCTACGAGCAGTACTTC. Translation: CASSPQETAVYEQYF. The genes are TRBV4-2 and TRBJ2-5; possibly TRBD1 for D (5 bases). The DNA end favors TRBJ2-7, so the J call may be wrong. Looked up from germline, CDR1 is LGHNA and CDR2 is YNFKEQ. The length of the CDR3 is 15 residues.

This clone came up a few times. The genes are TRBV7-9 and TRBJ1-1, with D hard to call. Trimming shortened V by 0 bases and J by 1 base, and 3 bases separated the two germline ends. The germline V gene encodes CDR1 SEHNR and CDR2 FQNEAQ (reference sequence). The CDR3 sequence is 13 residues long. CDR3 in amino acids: CASSLAGNTEAFF. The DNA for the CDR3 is TGTGCCAGCAGCTTAGCAGGGAACACTGAAGCTTTCTTT.

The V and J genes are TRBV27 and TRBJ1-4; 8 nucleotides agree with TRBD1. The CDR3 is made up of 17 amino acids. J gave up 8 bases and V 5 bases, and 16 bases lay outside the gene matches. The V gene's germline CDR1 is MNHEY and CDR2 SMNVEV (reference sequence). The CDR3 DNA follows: TGTGCCAGCAGTCAGGGGGCCCAACCTACAGTATCGGAAAAACTGTTTTTT. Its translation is CASSQGAQPTVSEKLFF.

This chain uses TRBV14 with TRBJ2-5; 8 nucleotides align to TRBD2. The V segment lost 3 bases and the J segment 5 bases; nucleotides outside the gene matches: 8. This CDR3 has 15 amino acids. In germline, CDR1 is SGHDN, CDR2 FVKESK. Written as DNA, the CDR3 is TGTGCCAGCAGCCACTGGTCCGGGACTAGGGAGACCCAGTACTTC. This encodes CASSHWSGTRETQYF.

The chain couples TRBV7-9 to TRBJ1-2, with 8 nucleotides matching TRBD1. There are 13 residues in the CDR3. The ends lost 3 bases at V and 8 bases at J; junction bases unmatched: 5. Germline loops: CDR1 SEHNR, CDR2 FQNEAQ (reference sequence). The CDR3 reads CASSFEQGGGYTF. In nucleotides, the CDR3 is TGTGCCAGCAGCTTTGAACAGGGGGGCGGCTACACCTTC.

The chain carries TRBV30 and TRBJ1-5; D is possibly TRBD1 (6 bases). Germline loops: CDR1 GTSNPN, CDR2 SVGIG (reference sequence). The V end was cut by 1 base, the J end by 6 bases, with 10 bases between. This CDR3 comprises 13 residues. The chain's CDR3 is CAWSEGEGQPQHF. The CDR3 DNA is TGTGCCTGGAGTGAGGGGGAAGGTCAGCCCCAGCATTTT.

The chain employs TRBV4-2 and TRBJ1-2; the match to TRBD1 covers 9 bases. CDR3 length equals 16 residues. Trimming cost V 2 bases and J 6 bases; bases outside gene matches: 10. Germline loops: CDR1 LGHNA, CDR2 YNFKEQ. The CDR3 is CASSQQRDRVVNGYTF. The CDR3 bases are TGTGCCAGCAGCCAACAACGGGACAGGGTGGTCAATGGCTACACCTTC.